These T cell receptor beta chains were read from a single sample in a study of somatic mutations in cytotoxic T cells in rheumatoid arthritis. TCRdb's table, derived via immunoSEQ multiplex PCR, lists solely in-frame clones and lacks some. Among more than 6,000 clones listed, around 70% were seen once. Sequenced material: CD8+ T cells sorted from blood. Receptor source: a man aged 35 to 55 in good health. The CDR3 runs from the conserved cysteine through the conserved F or W. The D gene is left open where the match is weak. Clone size appears in some rows only: once, few, many, or a class for an expanded clone.

DNA | CDR3 | D | J | V | size
TGTGCCACCCAGGGGGGCGCAGGACAGCCCCAGCATTTT | CATQGGAGQPQHF | TRBD1 | TRBJ1-5 | TRBV27 | .
TGTGCCAGCAGTGAACTCGGGTTAACTGAAACAGATACGCAGTATTTT | CASSELGLTETDTQYF | . | TRBJ2-3 | TRBV25-1 | .
TGTGCCAGCAGCCCCTCGGGGTCACTGCGGGAGACCCAGTACTTC | CASSPSGSLRETQYF | . | TRBJ2-5 | TRBV7-8 | .
TGCGCCAGCAGCCAAGATCAGGAGACCCAGTACTTC | CASSQDQETQYF | . | TRBJ2-5 | TRBV4-1 | .
TGTGCCAGTAGTACGTTGAACACCGGGGAGCTGTTTTTT | CASSTLNTGELFF | . | TRBJ2-2 | TRBV19 | .
TGCGCCAGCAGCATCTGGACTAGCGGGGTAACTAGCACAGATACGCAGTATTTT | CASSIWTSGVTSTDTQYF | TRBD2 | TRBJ2-3 | TRBV5-1 | .
TGTGCCAACCATGGGGGTCAGGGTGAGCAGTTCTTC | CANHGGQGEQFF | . | TRBJ2-1 | TRBV7-3 | .
TGTGCCAGCGCCTCTTTGACAGGGAACACCGGGGAGCTGTTTTTT | CASASLTGNTGELFF | . | TRBJ2-2 | TRBV25-1 | .
TGCGCCAGCACCGGACACCTCAATCAGCCCCAGCATTTT | CASTGHLNQPQHF | . | TRBJ1-5 | TRBV10-2 | .
TGTGCCAGTAGCCCGACAGGGCGCACTGAAGCTTTCTTT | CASSPTGRTEAFF | TRBD1 | TRBJ1-1 | TRBV19 | few
TGCGCCAGCAGCGTCAACCCCGGGACAGCCTATGGCTACACCTTC | CASSVNPGTAYGYTF | TRBD1 | TRBJ1-2 | TRBV5-1 | .
TGTGCCAGCAGCTTAGGGTCTCAAGACAGGGGCTACGAGCAGTACTTC | CASSLGSQDRGYEQYF | TRBD1 | TRBJ2-7 | TRBV11-2 | .
TGTGCCAGCAGGGAGCGGGGTAACAATCAGCCCCAGCATTTT | CASRERGNNQPQHF | . | TRBJ1-5 | TRBV28 | few
TGTGCCAGCAGCTTGGGACAGGGGGCATACGAGCAGTACTTC | CASSLGQGAYEQYF | TRBD1 | TRBJ2-7 | TRBV7-6 | few
TGTGCCAGCAGTTTAACGGCAGACTACAATGAGCAGTTCTTC | CASSLTADYNEQFF | . | TRBJ2-1 | TRBV28 | .
TGTGCCAGCAGCTTAGAAGCGGGGTACTACAATGAGCAGTTCTTC | CASSLEAGYYNEQFF | TRBD2 | TRBJ2-1 | TRBV11-2 | .
TGCGCCAGCAGCCAAGTGGCTAGCGGGGGGTACAATGAGCAGTTCTTC | CASSQVASGGYNEQFF | TRBD2 | TRBJ2-1 | TRBV4-1 | .
TGTGCCAGCAGTTACTCCGGGGCCTACAATGAGCAGTTCTTC | CASSYSGAYNEQFF | . | TRBJ2-1 | TRBV6-6 | once
TGTGCCAGTTTGGCTGCCGGGGAGCTGTTTTTT | CASLAAGELFF | . | TRBJ2-2 | TRBV19 | .
TGTGCCAGCAGAGTCCGGGACAGGGGATTCGAAGCTTTCTTT | CASRVRDRGFEAFF | TRBD1 | TRBJ1-1 | TRBV28 | .
TGTGCCAGCAGCTCCCGACCAGGGGTAGGGGCCAACGTCCTGACTTTC | CASSSRPGVGANVLTF | . | TRBJ2-6 | TRBV7-2 | .
TGTGCTACCTCGCACGGGGCAAGCTCTGGGGCCAACGTCCTGACTTTC | CATSHGASSGANVLTF | . | TRBJ2-6 | TRBV15 | .
TGTGCCAGCAGCTCCCTAGCGGGGGGCACAGATACGCAGTATTTT | CASSSLAGGTDTQYF | TRBD2 | TRBJ2-3 | TRBV7-9 | .
TGTGCCAGCAGTTACAGTTCAGGGGGCTTTGAGACCCAGTACTTC | CASSYSSGGFETQYF | TRBD1 | TRBJ2-5 | TRBV6-5 | .
TGTGCCTGGGCGGGAGGGACCAGGGGCACCGGGGAGCTGTTTTTT | CAWAGGTRGTGELFF | TRBD2 | TRBJ2-2 | TRBV30 | .
TGCGCCAGCAGCCAGCCCCAGGGACAGAACACCGGGGAGCTGTTTTTT | CASSQPQGQNTGELFF | . | TRBJ2-2 | TRBV4-1 | .
TGTGCCAGCAGCCAAGAGACAAGCGGGAGCCCCTACGAGCAGTACTTC | CASSQETSGSPYEQYF | TRBD2 | TRBJ2-7 | TRBV4-2 | .
TGTGCCAGCAGCGGGGGACAGGGGCGTGTGAACACTGAAGCTTTCTTT | CASSGGQGRVNTEAFF | TRBD1 | TRBJ1-1 | TRBV5-4 | .
TGCGCCAGCAGCTTTGGACAGGGTCGGACCGGGGAGCTGTTTTTT | CASSFGQGRTGELFF | TRBD1 | TRBJ2-2 | TRBV5-1 | .
TGTGCCAGCACCCTCGGGGCCTCATGGGATGAGCAGTTCTTC | CASTLGASWDEQFF | . | TRBJ2-1 | TRBV27 | .
TGTGCCAGTAGGGTGGGACATGGGAAAAACACCGGGGAGCTGTTTTTT | CASRVGHGKNTGELFF | . | TRBJ2-2 | TRBV19 | large
TGTGCCAGCTCACCACCGGAATTTTACGGCGGGGAGCTGTTTTTT | CASSPPEFYGGELFF | . | TRBJ2-2 | TRBV18 | once
TGTGCCAGCAGTTTACCACCCGGGGGCGCTGGCTACACCTTC | CASSLPPGGAGYTF | . | TRBJ1-2 | TRBV28 | .
TGTGCCACCAGCAGTTCACTAGCGTTCGCGAACACCGGGGAGCTGTTTTTT | CATSSSLAFANTGELFF | TRBD2 | TRBJ2-2 | TRBV15 | .
TGTGCCAGCAGTTTGTACAGGTACACTGAAGCTTTCTTT | CASSLYRYTEAFF | . | TRBJ1-1 | TRBV28 | once
TGTGCCAGCAGCCTCTTAGCGGGAGGCCTCTCCTACGAGCAGTACTTC | CASSLLAGGLSYEQYF | TRBD2 | TRBJ2-7 | TRBV2 | .
TGTGCCAGCAGCCGAAGCCCGAAGCTAGTTCCTGGGGAGCAGTACTTC | CASSRSPKLVPGEQYF | . | TRBJ2-7 | TRBV9 | large
TGTGCCAGCAGCCAAGAATTCTACCCAGGCGGGATGAGCACAGATACGCAGTATTTT | CASSQEFYPGGMSTDTQYF | . | TRBJ2-3 | TRBV4-2 | .
TGCGCCAGCCTCCGGGACGGGACCAATGAGCAGTTCTTC | CASLRDGTNEQFF | . | TRBJ2-1 | TRBV10-2 | .
TGTGCCAGCAGCATCAGACTGGCGGGGGGGCTGGAGACCCAGTACTTC | CASSIRLAGGLETQYF | TRBD2 | TRBJ2-5 | TRBV7-8 | .